This TCR beta chain was recorded in a study of blood T cells in healthy people across ages. Primers used in a second PCR of about 7 to 12 cycles were a sample-barcoded 5' primer and a J-beta primer mix. A single record per CDR3 protein comes from TCRdb applying MiXCR to the 5' RACE reads. The data hold 1.5 million to 2 million distinct CDR3 sequences, with about 50% observed a single time. The CDR3 has 12 amino acids. Trimming removed 6 bases from V and 6 bases from J, with 14 bases in between. The germline CDR1 and CDR2 sequences are SQVTM and ANQGSEA. This clonotype was counted ten times or more. The receptor was derived from a woman between 35 and 50 years old in good health. The sequencing input was blood. The gene calls are TRBV29-1 and TRBJ2-5, with D unresolved. Here the CDR3 reads CSVGSDTKTQYF. The CDR3 DNA reads TGCAGCGTCGGATCGGATACGAAGACCCAGTACTTC.